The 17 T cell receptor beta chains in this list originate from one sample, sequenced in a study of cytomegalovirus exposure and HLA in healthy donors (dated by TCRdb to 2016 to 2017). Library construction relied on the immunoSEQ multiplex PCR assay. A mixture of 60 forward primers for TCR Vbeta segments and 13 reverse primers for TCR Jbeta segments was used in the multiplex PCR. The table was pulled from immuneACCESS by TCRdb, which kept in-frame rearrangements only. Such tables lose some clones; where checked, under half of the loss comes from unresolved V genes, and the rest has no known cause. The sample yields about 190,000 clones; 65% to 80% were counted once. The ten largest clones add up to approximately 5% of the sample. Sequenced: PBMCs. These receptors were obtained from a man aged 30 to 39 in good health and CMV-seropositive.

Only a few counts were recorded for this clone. CDR3 coding DNA: TGTGCCAGTAGTCTCCAGGGGACTAGCGGGAGGGATGAGCAGTTCTTC. Protein sequence: CASSLQGTSGRDEQFF. V is TRBV19 and J is TRBJ2-1; 16 bases agree with TRBD2. Germline trimming cut 5 bases from V and 8 bases from J; bases unmatched to any gene: 6. The CDR3 is 16 residues long. The germline CDR1 and CDR2 sequences are LNHDA and SQIVND (reference sequence).

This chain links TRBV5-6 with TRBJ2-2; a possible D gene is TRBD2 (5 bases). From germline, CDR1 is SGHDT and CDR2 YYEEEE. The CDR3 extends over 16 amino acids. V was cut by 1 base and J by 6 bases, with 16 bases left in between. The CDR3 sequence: CASSLSGVVRAGELFF. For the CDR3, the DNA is TGTGCCAGCAGCTTGTCCGGGGTGGTACGGGCCGGGGAGCTGTTTTTT. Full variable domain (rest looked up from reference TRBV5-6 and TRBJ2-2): DAGVTQSPTHLIKTRGQQVTLRCSPKSGHDTVSWYQQALGQGPQFIFQYYEEEERQRGNFPDRFSGHQFPNYSSELNVNALLLGDSALYLCASSLSGVVRAGELFFGEGSRLTVL.

The CDR3 reads CASSLGLADYEQYF. The CDR3 DNA sequence: TGTGCCAGCAGCCTCGGACTAGCGGACTACGAGCAGTACTTC. The V gene is TRBV9, the J gene TRBJ2-7; 10 bases fit TRBD2. The germline V gene encodes CDR1 SGDLS and CDR2 YYNGEE. V lost 4 bases and J lost 3; bases outside the gene matches: 4. CDR3 length equals 14 residues. Based on the CDR3 plus reference TRBV9 and TRBJ2-7, the full variable domain is DSGVTQTPKHLITATGQRVTLRCSPRSGDLSVYWYQQSLDQGLQFLIQYYNGEERAKGNILERFSAQQFPDLHSELNLSSLELGDSALYFCASSLGLADYEQYFGPGTRLTVT.

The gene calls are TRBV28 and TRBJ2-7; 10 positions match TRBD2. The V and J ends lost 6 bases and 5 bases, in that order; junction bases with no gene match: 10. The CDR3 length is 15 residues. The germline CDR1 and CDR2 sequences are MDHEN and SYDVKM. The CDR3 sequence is CASSTPGTSAHEQYF. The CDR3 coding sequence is TGTGCCAGCAGCACTCCCGGGACTAGCGCCCACGAGCAGTACTTC. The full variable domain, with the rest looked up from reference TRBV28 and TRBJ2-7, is DVKVTQSSRYLVKRTGEKVFLECVQDMDHENMFWYRQDPGLGLRLIYFSYDVKMKEKGDIPEGYSVSREKKERFSLILESASTNQTSMYLCASSTPGTSAHEQYFGPGTRLTVT.

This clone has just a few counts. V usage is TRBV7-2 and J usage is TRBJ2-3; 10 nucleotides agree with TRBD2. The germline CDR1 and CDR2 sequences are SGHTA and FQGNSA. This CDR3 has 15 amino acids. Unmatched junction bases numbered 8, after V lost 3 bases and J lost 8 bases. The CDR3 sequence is CASSLKAGGQGTQYF. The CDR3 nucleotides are TGTGCCAGCAGCTTGAAAGCGGGAGGGCAGGGTACGCAGTATTTT.

The CDR3 nucleotides read TGTGCCTGGAGCTGGGCCGGTTCCTTCTACACCTTC. Amino acid sequence: CAWSWAGSFYTF. V is TRBV30 and J is TRBJ1-2; unclear D gene. V was shortened by 3 bases and J by 10 bases, with 15 bases between the two germline ends. CDR1 and CDR2 from the germline V gene are GTSNPN and SVGIG (reference sequence). This CDR3 is 12 amino acids long.

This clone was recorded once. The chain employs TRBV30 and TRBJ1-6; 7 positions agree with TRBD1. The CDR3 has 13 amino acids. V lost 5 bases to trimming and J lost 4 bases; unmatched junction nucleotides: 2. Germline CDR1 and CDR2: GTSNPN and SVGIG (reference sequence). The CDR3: CAWEQGYNSPLHF. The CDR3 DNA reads TGTGCCTGGGAACAGGGGTATAATTCACCCCTCCACTTT.

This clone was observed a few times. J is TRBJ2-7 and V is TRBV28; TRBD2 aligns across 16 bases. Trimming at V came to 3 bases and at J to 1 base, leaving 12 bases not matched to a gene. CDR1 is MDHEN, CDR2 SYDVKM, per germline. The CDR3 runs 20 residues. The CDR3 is CASSFPSTGTSGRESYEQYF. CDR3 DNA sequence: TGTGCCAGCAGTTTCCCCAGTACCGGGACTAGCGGGAGGGAATCCTACGAGCAGTACTTC.

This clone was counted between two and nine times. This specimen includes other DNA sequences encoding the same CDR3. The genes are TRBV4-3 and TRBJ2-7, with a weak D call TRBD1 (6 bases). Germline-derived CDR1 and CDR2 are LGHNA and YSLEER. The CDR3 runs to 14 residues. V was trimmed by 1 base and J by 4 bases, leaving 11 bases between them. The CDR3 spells CASSQGRGDYEQYF. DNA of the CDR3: TGCGCCAGCAGCCAAGGCAGGGGAGATTACGAGCAGTACTTC.

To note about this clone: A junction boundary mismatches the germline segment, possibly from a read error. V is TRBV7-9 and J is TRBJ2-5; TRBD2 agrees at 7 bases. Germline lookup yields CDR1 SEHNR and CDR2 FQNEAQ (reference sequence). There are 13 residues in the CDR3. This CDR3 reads CSSSSPGRETQYF. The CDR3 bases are TGTTCCAGCAGCTCCCCCGGGAGGGAGACCCAGTACTTC.

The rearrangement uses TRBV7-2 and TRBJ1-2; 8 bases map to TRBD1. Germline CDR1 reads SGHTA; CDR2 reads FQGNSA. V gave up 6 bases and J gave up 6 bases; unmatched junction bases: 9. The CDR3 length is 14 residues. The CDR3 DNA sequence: TGTGCCAGCAGTTCCGGACAGGGCGAAGATGGCTACACCTTC. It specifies CASSSGQGEDGYTF.

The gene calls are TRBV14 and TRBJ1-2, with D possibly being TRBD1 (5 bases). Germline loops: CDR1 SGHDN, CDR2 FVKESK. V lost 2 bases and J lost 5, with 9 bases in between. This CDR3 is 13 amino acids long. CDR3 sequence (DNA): TGTGCCAGCAGCCAACTACAGGCATATGGCTACACCTTC. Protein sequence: CASSQLQAYGYTF.

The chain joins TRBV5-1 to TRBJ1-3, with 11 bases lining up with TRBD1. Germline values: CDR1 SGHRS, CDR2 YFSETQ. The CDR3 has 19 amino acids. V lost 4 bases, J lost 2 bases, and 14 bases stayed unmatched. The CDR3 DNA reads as TGCGCCAGCAGCCTAAACCCATCCGGGACAGGGGGGCCTGGAAACACCATATATTTT. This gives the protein CASSLNPSGTGGPGNTIYF.

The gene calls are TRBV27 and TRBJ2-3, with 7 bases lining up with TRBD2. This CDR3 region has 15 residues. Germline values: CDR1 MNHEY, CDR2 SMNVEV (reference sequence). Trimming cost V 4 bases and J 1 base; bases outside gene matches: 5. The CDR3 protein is CASSYGGGGTDTQYF. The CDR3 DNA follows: TGTGCCAGCAGTTACGGGGGAGGGGGCACAGATACGCAGTATTTT.

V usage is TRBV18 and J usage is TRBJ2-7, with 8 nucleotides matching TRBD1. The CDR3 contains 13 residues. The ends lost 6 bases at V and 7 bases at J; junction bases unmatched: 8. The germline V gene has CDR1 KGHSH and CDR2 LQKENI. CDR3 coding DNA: TGTGCCAGCTCTCAGGACAGGGTGTGGGAGCAGTACTTC. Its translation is CASSQDRVWEQYF.

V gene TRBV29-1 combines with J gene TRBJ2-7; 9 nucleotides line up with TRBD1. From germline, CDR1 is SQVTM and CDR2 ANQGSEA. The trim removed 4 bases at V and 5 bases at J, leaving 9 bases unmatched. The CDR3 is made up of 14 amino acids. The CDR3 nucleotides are TGCAGCGTTGGAATGGTGGACAGGGGCAACGAGCAGTACTTC. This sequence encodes CSVGMVDRGNEQYF.

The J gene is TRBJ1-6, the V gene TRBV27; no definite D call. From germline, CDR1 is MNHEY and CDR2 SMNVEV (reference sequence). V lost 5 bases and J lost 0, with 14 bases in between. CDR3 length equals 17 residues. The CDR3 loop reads CASSARYPSSYNSPLHF. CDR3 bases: TGTGCCAGCAGTGCTCGGTATCCTAGCTCCTATAATTCACCCCTCCACTTT.